Each of the 17 T cell receptor beta chains below was sequenced from the same sample in a study of CD4 and CD8 cells across lung adenocarcinoma regions. TCRdb reanalysed the PCR reads using MiXCR and keeps one entry per CDR3 protein. The table lists 2,500 or so distinct CDR3 sequences, under 80% of them singletons, with approximately 20% in the top ten. Source material: CD4+ T cells from the center of a lung tumor. The receptors were sampled from a female donor with lung adenocarcinoma. The CD4 and CD8 labels of this study may be unreliable.

The chain is built from TRBV27 and TRBJ1-1, with TRBD1 as a possible D gene (6 bases). CDR1 MNHEY and CDR2 SMNVEV come from the germline V gene (reference sequence). This CDR3 region has 14 residues. V was clipped by 5 bases and J by 2 bases, with 12 bases between them. The CDR3 nucleotides are TGTGCCAGCAGTCCCCGGACAGAAAACACTGAAGCTTTCTTT. Residues: CASSPRTENTEAFF.

The gene calls are TRBV6-1 and TRBJ2-5, with a weak D call TRBD1 (6 bases). Trimming removed 0 bases from V and 5 bases from J, with 10 bases in between. The CDR3 length is 14 residues. Per the germline V gene, CDR1 is MNHNS and CDR2 is SASEGT. CDR3 sequence (DNA): TGTGCCAGCAGTGAAGCCAGGGGTGGGGAGACCCAGTACTTC. Protein: CASSEARGGETQYF.

The V call is TRBV4-1, the J call TRBJ2-2; 12 bases fit TRBD1. Trimming at V came to 5 bases and at J to 5 bases, leaving 6 bases not matched to a gene. The CDR3 is 16 amino acids. Per germline, CDR1 MGHRA and CDR2 YSYEKL. This CDR3 is CASSGGTGGRTGELFF. In DNA form, the CDR3 reads TGCGCCAGCAGCGGCGGGACAGGGGGCCGAACCGGGGAGCTGTTTTTT.

V gene TRBV3-1 combines with J gene TRBJ1-6, with D possibly matching TRBD1 (6 bases). The germline V and J ends were trimmed by 3 bases and 5 bases, with 11 bases remaining between them. The CDR3 runs to 15 residues. In germline, CDR1 is LGHDT, CDR2 YNNKEL (reference sequence). The CDR3 sequence: CASSQGAGNNSPLHF. Written as DNA, the CDR3 is TGTGCCAGCAGCCAGGGGGCAGGGAATAATTCACCCCTCCACTTT.

The chain couples TRBV6-5 to TRBJ2-5; tentative D call: TRBD2 (6 bases). The J call may not be correct, given that the DNA end is closer to TRBJ2-7. There are 17 residues in the CDR3. In germline, CDR1 is MNHEY, CDR2 SVGAGI. CDR3 bases: TGTGCCAGCAGTTACACTAGCCAACTATCCGCATCCTACGAGCAGTACTTC. Amino acid sequence: CASSYTSQLSASYEQYF.

The CDR3 is CASSLTGVTDTQYF. The CDR3 DNA reads as TGTGCCAGCAGCTTAACTGGCGTGACAGATACGCAGTATTTT. The chain recombines TRBV7-9 with TRBJ2-3; D is unclear. The germline V gene has CDR1 SEHNR and CDR2 FQNEAQ (reference sequence). The CDR3 loop spans 14 amino acids. V lost 2 bases to trimming and J lost 3 bases, with 9 bases between them.

This CDR3 reads CASSREGLFTDTQYF. In DNA form, the CDR3 reads TGTGCCAGCAGCCGAGAGGGACTGTTCACAGATACGCAGTATTTT. This sequence joins TRBV3-1 and TRBJ2-3; D might be TRBD2 (6 bases). Trimming cost V 4 bases and J 2 bases, with 13 bases left between them. The CDR3 runs 15 residues. Germline CDR1 and CDR2: LGHDT and YNNKEL (reference sequence).

A single count supports this clonotype. J is TRBJ2-5 and V is TRBV11-3, with unresolved D. Germline CDR1 is SGHNT and CDR2 is YENEEA. The CDR3 length is 15 residues. Trimming left V 1 base short and J 4 bases short, with 13 bases between. This CDR3 reads CASSLGVSVGETQYF. CDR3 coding DNA: TGTGCCAGCAGCTTAGGCGTCTCGGTGGGAGAGACCCAGTACTTC.

This clonotype has only one observation. The chain has TRBV7-3 and TRBJ2-1; TRBD2 matches 11 bases. V shed 3 bases, J shed 6 bases, and the junction held 4 bases outside the gene matches. Germline V gives CDR1 SGHTA, CDR2 FQGTGA. The CDR3 has 15 residues. In nucleotides, the CDR3 is TGTGCCAGCAGCTTTAGTAGCGGGGGGGGCAATGAGCAGTTCTTC. Protein product: CASSFSSGGGNEQFF.

Concerning this clonotype: At one boundary the junction diverges from the germline segment, which might be a read error. The chain links TRBV6-1 to TRBJ2-1, with TRBD1 as a possible D gene (6 bases). Per the germline V gene, CDR1 is MNHNS and CDR2 is SASEGT. The CDR3 consists of 10 residues. CDR3 in DNA: TGTGCCGTGAGGACAGATAAGCAGTTCTTT. Translating gives CAVRTDKQFF.

This clonotype was counted a few times. The chain carries TRBV7-2 and TRBJ2-5, with 12 bases identical to TRBD2. CDR3 size: 16 residues. J was trimmed by 1 base and V by 6 bases; bases with no gene match: 6. Per the germline V gene, CDR1 is SGHTA and CDR2 is FQGNSA. CDR3 region: CASRFPGLAGQETQYF. In nucleotides, the CDR3 is TGTGCCAGCAGGTTTCCGGGACTAGCGGGCCAAGAGACCCAGTACTTC. Full variable domain (missing parts from reference TRBV7-2 and TRBJ2-5): GAGVSQSPSNKVTEKGKDVELRCDPISGHTALYWYRQSLGQGLEFLIYFQGNSAPDKSGLPSDRFSAERTGGSVSTLTIQRTQQEDSAVYLCASRFPGLAGQETQYFGPGTRLLVL.

The rearrangement links TRBV12-3 or TRBV12-4 to TRBJ2-1, with 8 positions matching TRBD1. This CDR3 spans 11 amino acids. Trimming cost V 4 bases and J 12 bases; bases outside gene matches: 2. The CDR3 DNA reads TGTGCCAGCAGTTACAGGGGGGTGCAGTTCTTC. Protein sequence: CASSYRGVQFF.

The gene calls are TRBV4-1 and TRBJ2-1, with 8 bases matching TRBD2. Losses at the gene ends were 4 bases for V and 2 bases for J; bases not matched to a gene: 7. The CDR3 sequence is 16 residues long. Germline CDR1 and CDR2: MGHRA and YSYEKL. CDR3 bases: TGCGCCAGCAGCCCTAAGGCGGGAGGAACCTACAATGAGCAGTTCTTC. Its protein is CASSPKAGGTYNEQFF.

The genes are TRBV7-2 and TRBJ2-7; TRBD1 matches at 7 bases. This CDR3 comprises 13 residues. Germline V lookup: CDR1 SGHTA, CDR2 FQGNSA. Trimming took 5 bases from V and 3 from J; bases not matched to a gene: 4. The CDR3 DNA reads as TGTGCCAGCAGCCGGGACAGAGACTACGAGCAGTACTTC. This gives the protein CASSRDRDYEQYF.

V usage is TRBV6-1 and J usage is TRBJ2-1; D remains ambiguous. The J call may be wrong; the DNA end is better matched by TRBJ2-7. The CDR3 is 12 residues long. Germline loops: CDR1 MNHNS, CDR2 SASEGT. This chain's CDR3 is CASSGLLYEQYF. In nucleotides, the CDR3 is TGTGCCAGCAGTGGACTGCTCTACGAGCAGTACTTC.

This clonotype was counted only a few times. The chain uses TRBV6-1 and TRBJ2-4, with 8 bases that match TRBD1. The CDR3 consists of 15 residues. From germline, CDR1 is MNHNS and CDR2 SASEGT. The junction had 11 bases not matched to a gene; V was cut back by 5 bases and J by 8 bases. CDR3 protein: CASSPRQGAADIQYF. The CDR3 DNA sequence: TGTGCCAGCAGTCCGAGGCAGGGGGCAGCGGACATTCAGTACTTC.

V is TRBV6-1 and J is TRBJ2-7, with 8 bases matching TRBD1. After removal of 3 bases from V and 3 bases from J, the junction contained 4 bases not matched to a gene. The CDR3 sequence is 14 residues long. Germline CDR1 reads MNHNS; CDR2 reads SASEGT. In nucleotides, the CDR3 is TGTGCCAGCAGTGAGGACAGGGCCCACTACGAGCAGTACTTC. This translates into CASSEDRAHYEQYF.